The source of this T cell receptor (beta chain) is a study of blood T cell repertoires in COVID-19. Overall study context: T cells, B-cell-depleted T cells, or PBMCs provided the cDNA or gDNA that served as material.

Authors' analysis steps: Amplification with reference gene primers provided the estimates of nucleated cell counts. TCRdb's copy holds only in-frame clones and misses some; the assay was immunoSEQ multiplex PCR. V and J calls and clone size follow that table, whereas D and trimming were derived from the DNA. The repertoire includes some 460,000 clones, around nine tenths of them detected once, and under 2% sits in the top ten. The source is a young woman with acute COVID-19. The sequencing input was PBMCs or T cells enriched from blood (not recorded which).

CDR3 loop: CASSPRRTDLNTEAFF. CDR3 in DNA: TGTGCCAGCAGCCCGAGAAGGACAGACTTGAACACTGAAGCTTTCTTT. The chain is built from TRBV7-4 and TRBJ1-1, with D possibly TRBD1 on 6 matching bases. This CDR3 region has 16 residues. Germline V gene sequence: CDR1 SGHVT, CDR2 SQSDAQ. V lost 5 bases and J 0 bases, leaving 16 bases between the germline ends.